The source of this T cell receptor beta chain is a study of Ad26.COV2.S vaccination and SARS-CoV-2 variants. On the study more broadly: Intramuscular Ad26.COV2.S doses were given once or twice, 56 days apart. Study observations and caveats: Vaccinees showed greater spike-specific TCR breadth than placebo recipients.

Noted treatment: 15 to 20 received Ad26.COV2.S at low or high dose, single or two shots; about 5 received placebo; per-sample allocation not given. Sample collection was performed on day 63 after the first vaccine or placebo injection. Adults aged 18-55 years in Boston included the donor. The vaccine antigen was prefusion-stabilized Wuhan SARS-CoV-2 spike. A single count supports this clone. Its target is unknown. Libraries were prepared by immunoSEQ multiplex PCR; TCRdb keeps only in-frame clonotypes and omits some of them. The profile shows around 270,000 clones, approximately 88% of them singletons. This specimen consisted of peripheral blood, obtained in a trial of Ad26.COV2.S vaccine versus placebo. This TCR was recovered from a person aged 18 to 65 who received the Ad26.COV2.S COVID-19 vaccine or a placebo.

The CDR3: CASSLRGASGNTIYF. For the CDR3, the DNA is TGTGCCAGCAGCTTAAGAGGGGCCTCTGGAAACACCATATATTTT. This rearrangement joins TRBV7-3 to TRBJ1-3; possible D gene TRBD1, 5 bases. CDR1 SGHTA and CDR2 FQGTGA come from the germline V gene. CDR3 length: 15 residues. V was shortened by 1 base and J by 0 bases, with 7 bases between the two germline ends. The full variable domain, in which reference TRBV7-3 and TRBJ1-3 provide the parts outside the CDR3, is GAGVSQTPSNKVTEKGKYVELRCDPISGHTALYWYRQSLGQGPEFLIYFQGTGAADDSGLPNDRFFAVRPEGSVSTLKIQRTERGDSAVYLCASSLRGASGNTIYFGEGSWLTVV.